This T cell receptor beta chain emerged from a study of technical replicates of blood from several donors. This CDR3 comprises 17 residues. The V gene's germline CDR1 is SGHVS and CDR2 FNYEAQ. The ends lost 3 bases at V and 6 bases at J; junction bases unmatched: 11. Libraries were prepared by immunoSEQ multiplex PCR; TCRdb keeps only in-frame clonotypes and omits some of them. The sample holds about 79,000 clones, 85% to 95% seen once. The TCR originated in a human donor in good health. The chain couples TRBV7-6 to TRBJ1-6; TRBD1 agrees at 7 bases. Source material: T cells isolated from PBMCs. CDR3 in amino acids: CASSLATGLVGNSPLHF. The CDR3 DNA reads as TGTGCCAGCAGCTTGGCGACAGGGTTGGTGGGTAATTCACCCCTCCACTTT.